This entry describes one TCR beta chain. Its cognate antigen is unknown. The data belong to a study of T cell responses to AZD1222 COVID-19 vaccine. General study points: Among vaccine-associated CD4 TCRs, coverage spanned spike, with dominance at 160-218 and 743-854. Targeting of unmutated variant regions was reportedly seen in nearly half of spike-specific TCRs.

Libraries were prepared by immunoSEQ multiplex PCR; TCRdb keeps only in-frame clonotypes and omits some of them. The sample holds about 140,000 clones; about 90% are singletons and the top ten take 7.5% to 8%. The germline V gene has CDR1 KGHSH and CDR2 LQKENI. Trimming took 5 bases from V and 0 from J; bases not matched to a gene: 2. CDR3 length: 15 amino acids. This chain links TRBV18 with TRBJ1-4, with 8 bases matching TRBD1. This receptor was identified in an adult who received the MenACWY meningococcal vaccine as a control. The material was peripheral blood, obtained 28 days after the second dose of the MenACWY control vaccine. The CDR3 nucleotides read TGTGCCAGCTCAGTACAGGGGGCAACTAATGAAAAACTGTTTTTT. Its translation is CASSVQGATNEKLFF. Filled out from reference TRBV18 and TRBJ1-4, the complete variable domain reads NAGVMQNPRHLVRRRGQEARLRCSPMKGHSHVYWYRQLPEEGLKFMVYLQKENIIDESGMPKERFSAEFPKEGPSILRIQQVVRGDSAAYFCASSVQGATNEKLFFGSGTQLSVL.